The 20 T cell receptor beta chains in this list originate from one sample, sequenced in a study of T cell clonality in common variable immunodeficiency. The assay was immunoSEQ multiplex PCR, and TCRdb's table has in-frame clones only and misses some. The specimen has 45,000 to 60,000 clones, none found just once. Sequences were obtained from peripheral blood mononuclear cells. These receptors were collected from a person aged 18 to 75 in good health.

With regard to this clone: Read sequence stops 3 residues before the CDR3 end, and the germline J gene provides the missing end. The genes are TRBV7-2 and TRBJ2-7; D ambiguous. The V end lost 1 base, the J end lost 2 bases, and 9 bases lay between the germline ends. Germline CDR1 SGHTA, CDR2 FQGNSA. CDR3 length: 14 residues. The CDR3 loop is CASSLGHGPYEQYF. CDR3 bases read: TGTGCCAGCAGCTTAGGGCATGGCCCCTACGAG.

At least ten counts were recorded for this clone. The CDR3 goes on 3 residues after the read ends, and that part is filled in from the germline J gene. The V call is TRBV4-1, the J call TRBJ2-7, with 8 positions matching TRBD1. Trimming cost V 4 bases and J 1 base; bases outside gene matches: 3. CDR1 and CDR2 (germline): MGHRA, YSYEKL. CDR3 length: 14 amino acids. The CDR3: CASSPRDRSYEQYF. CDR3 bases read: TGCGCCAGCAGCCCTCGGGACAGGTCCTACGAG.

This clone was detected only a few times. The CDR3 goes on 3 residues after the read ends, and that part is filled in from the germline J gene. The V call is TRBV6-2 or TRBV6-3, the J call TRBJ1-2; the D gene is possibly TRBD1 (6 bases). CDR1 MNHEY and CDR2 SVGEGT come from the germline V gene. This CDR3 comprises 15 residues. The sequenced part of the CDR3 DNA is TGTGCCAGCAGTTACGATTTGGGACATTCGCACGAG. Translated, it gives CASSYDLGHSHE. The whole CDR3 protein reads CASSYDLGHSHEYTF.

This clone was observed many times. The read falls 3 residues short of the CDR3 end, and the missing part is taken from the germline J gene. V and J are TRBV6-2 or TRBV6-3 and TRBJ2-3; TRBD2 matches 11 bases. V was clipped by 10 bases and J by 3 bases; unmatched bases: 6. Germline V gene sequence: CDR1 MNHEY, CDR2 SVGEGT. The CDR3 is 14 residues long. CDR3 region: CATVAGGKTDTQYF. The sequenced CDR3 bases are TGTGCCACCGTAGCGGGGGGGAAGACAGATACG.

In its sample, this clone was seen many times. The read terminates 3 residues ahead of where the CDR3 ends, so the germline J gene completes it. The chain combines TRBV23-1 with TRBJ2-2; 10 bases are a match to TRBD1. TRBV23-1 is an ORF for which the function is uncertain. This CDR3 has 15 amino acids. V was clipped by 1 base and J by 4 bases; unmatched bases: 0. CDR3 protein: CASSQWTGGTGELFF. CDR3 bases read: TGCGCCAGCAGTCAATGGACAGGGGGCACCGGGGAG.

Ten or more counts support this clone. The read terminates 3 residues before the CDR3 end, so the remaining end is supplied by the germline J gene. The V gene is TRBV6-2 or TRBV6-3, the J gene TRBJ1-2; a possible D gene is TRBD1 (5 bases). V was trimmed by 1 base and J by 6 bases, leaving 15 bases between them. This CDR3 is built from 15 residues. CDR1 is MNHEY and CDR2 is SVGEGT in the germline V gene. The sequenced part of the CDR3 DNA is TGTGCCAGCAGTTACTGGGGGTCCCGGGGGAATGGC. It is translated as CASSYWGSRGNG. The CDR3, in full, reads CASSYWGSRGNGYTF.

This clone was observed at least ten times. The read terminates 3 residues before the CDR3 end, so the remaining end is supplied by the germline J gene. This rearrangement joins TRBV30 to TRBJ1-5; TRBD1 agrees at 7 bases. V was clipped by 1 base and J by 2 bases; unmatched bases: 8. There are 16 residues in the CDR3. CDR1 and CDR2 from the germline V gene are GTSNPN and SVGIG (reference sequence). The sequenced CDR3 bases are TGTGCCTGGAGTGACAGGGGAAGGGGTGGCAATCAGCCC. Its protein is CAWSDRGRGGNQP. The CDR3 in its entirety is CAWSDRGRGGNQPQHF.

This clone has at least ten counts. CDR3 DNA (partial): TGTGCCAGCAGGGAACGGGGTCCCTACGAG. Amino acids: CASRERGPYE. The entire CDR3 sequence reads CASRERGPYEQYF. V usage is TRBV6-1 and J usage is TRBJ2-7, with a tentative D call TRBD2 (5 bases). Coverage ceases 3 residues before the CDR3 finishes, and the germline J gene fills in the end. The germline CDR1 and CDR2 sequences are MNHNS and SASEGT. Trimming shortened V by 6 bases and J by 2 bases, and 11 bases separated the two germline ends. This CDR3 contains 13 residues.

This clone was seen at least ten times. The CDR3 end is not reached by the read, which stops 3 residues before it; the germline J gene fills it in. J is TRBJ2-7 and V is TRBV20-1; TRBD1 matches 8 bases. This CDR3 contains 15 residues. Germline CDR1 is DFQATT and CDR2 is SNEGSKA (reference sequence). V lost 1 base, J lost 6 bases, and 11 bases stayed unmatched. CDR3 bases read: TGCAGTGCTAGAGGACAGGGGCCCCTTGGGGCCGAG. It encodes CSARGQGPLGAE. The full CDR3 sequence reads CSARGQGPLGAEQYF.

This clone was seen only a few times. The CDR3 goes on 3 residues after the read ends, and that part is filled in from the germline J gene. This chain links TRBV10-2 with TRBJ1-5; TRBD1 agrees at 10 bases. The CDR3 contains 18 residues. Trimming took 5 bases from V and 0 from J; bases not matched to a gene: 10. Germline CDR1 reads WSHSY; CDR2 reads SAAADI. This chain's CDR3 is CASSTGTGDYYSNQPQHF. The sequenced CDR3 bases are TGCGCCAGCAGTACCGGGACAGGGGACTATTATAGCAATCAGCCC.

In this sample, this clone turned up many times. The CDR3 extends 3 residues past the end of the read, so its final part is completed from the germline J gene. This sequence joins TRBV7-8 and TRBJ2-5; 8 positions agree with TRBD1. Germline V lookup: CDR1 SGHVS, CDR2 FQNEAQ. Germline trimming cut 0 bases from V and 4 bases from J; bases unmatched to any gene: 1. This CDR3 has 14 amino acids. The part of the CDR3 DNA that was read is TGTGCCAGCAGCTTAGCAGGGACAGGAGAGACC. Translation: CASSLAGTGET. The full CDR3 is CASSLAGTGETQYF.

In its sample, this clone was seen many times. CDR3 amino acids: CASRTFGSRGTETQYF. Partial CDR3 DNA: TGTGCCAGCAGAACCTTCGGGTCCCGGGGGACGGAGACC. The chain couples TRBV6-2 or TRBV6-3 to TRBJ2-5, with a tentative D call TRBD2 (6 bases). From the germline J gene comes the end of the CDR3, since the read stops 3 residues before it. The germline V gene has CDR1 MNHEY and CDR2 SVGEGT. This CDR3 contains 16 residues. V was shortened by 6 bases and J by 5 bases, with 22 bases between the two germline ends.

This clone was seen many times. Coverage ceases 3 residues before the CDR3 finishes, and the germline J gene fills in the end. The chain has TRBV19 and TRBJ1-3; 7 bases line up with TRBD1. In germline, CDR1 is LNHDA, CDR2 SQIVND (reference sequence). Trimming took 4 bases from V and 1 from J; bases not matched to a gene: 7. CDR3 length: 16 amino acids. The CDR3 bases that were read are TGTGCCAGTAGTAGTACGGGACAGAGGTCTGGAAACACC. Translating it yields CASSSTGQRSGNT. The complete CDR3 protein is CASSSTGQRSGNTIYF.

This clone was counted ten times or more. The read stops 3 residues short of the end of the CDR3; the missing end is completed from the germline J gene. The rearrangement joins TRBV19 to TRBJ1-2; D is unclear. The length of the CDR3 is 12 residues. Trimming removed 10 bases at V and 7 bases at J, with 16 bases between. Germline V CDR1 and CDR2: LNHDA, SQIVND (reference sequence). CDR3 sequence: CATRWAAIGYTF. CDR3 DNA (partial): TGTGCCACTAGATGGGCCGCGATTGGC.

This clone was seen at least ten times. The read ends 3 residues early relative to the CDR3; the germline J gene fills the gap. This chain joins TRBV18 and TRBJ2-3, with TRBD1 identical over 8 bases. V trimming: 3 bases; J trimming: 0 bases; junction bases outside the gene matches: 2. The CDR3 length is 15 residues. Germline V lookup: CDR1 KGHSH, CDR2 LQKENI. CDR3 DNA, as far as it was read: TGTGCCAGCTCACCCGGGACAGGCAGCACAGATACG. Encoded protein: CASSPGTGSTDT. The entire CDR3 protein reads CASSPGTGSTDTQYF.

The CDR3 DNA, read in part, is TGTGCCTGGTGCCCCGGGACTAGCTCCTACAATGAG. It is translated as CAWCPGTSSYNE. The CDR3 in full is CAWCPGTSSYNEQFF. V and J are TRBV30 and TRBJ2-1; the match to TRBD2 covers 8 bases. The read ends 3 residues before the CDR3 terminus; that terminus is restored from the germline J gene. Germline assignment: CDR1 GTSNPN and CDR2 SVGIG (reference sequence). This CDR3 is 15 amino acids long. The ends lost 5 bases at V and 0 bases at J; junction bases unmatched: 6.

In its sample, this clone was seen many times. Read data end 3 residues before the CDR3 end; the end is taken from the germline J gene. The V call is TRBV29-1, the J call TRBJ1-2; D perhaps matches TRBD1 (6 bases). This CDR3 is built from 13 residues. V was shortened by 7 bases and J by 0 bases, with 12 bases between the two germline ends. CDR1 is SQVTM, CDR2 ANQGSEA, per germline. The part of the CDR3 DNA that was read is TGCAGCGCCCGGGACACCTCTAACTATGGC. Protein: CSARDTSNYG. The full CDR3 sequence reads CSARDTSNYGYTF.

This clone was seen repeatedly, ten times or more. Sequencing ends 3 residues short of the CDR3 end; the germline J gene provides the rest. This chain joins TRBV7-8 and TRBJ2-1; D unresolved. The germline V gene has CDR1 SGHVS and CDR2 FQNEAQ. With 4 bases removed from V and 6 bases from J, the gap between germline ends came to 10 bases. CDR3 length: 13 residues. This CDR3 is CASSYNTGNEQFF. The sequenced part of the CDR3 DNA is TGTGCCAGCAGCTATAATACCGGCAATGAG.

This clone was detected ten times or more. The sequence runs out 3 residues before the end of the CDR3; the remainder is reconstructed from the germline J gene. The chain carries TRBV6-2 or TRBV6-3 and TRBJ1-2, with TRBD1 matching over 10 bases. V lost 2 bases to trimming and J lost 5 bases; unmatched junction nucleotides: 11. The CDR3 spans 17 residues. The germline CDR1 and CDR2 sequences are MNHEY and SVGEGT. The CDR3 loop reads CASSYDDRGRPGYGYTF. Incomplete CDR3 DNA: TGTGCCAGCAGTTACGACGACAGGGGGCGTCCGGGGTATGGC.

This clone showed up many times. The read comes to an end 3 residues before the CDR3 does, leaving the germline J gene to fill in the end. The chain uses TRBV11-2 and TRBJ2-7, with D perhaps TRBD1 (5 bases). Germline V gene sequence: CDR1 SGHAT, CDR2 FQNNGV. The CDR3 extends over 14 amino acids. V lost 0 bases to trimming and J lost 1 base, with 7 bases between them. Incomplete CDR3 DNA: TGTGCCAGCAGCTTAGATTGGACATCCTACGAG. Translation gives CASSLDWTSYE. The CDR3 as a whole reads CASSLDWTSYEQYF. The variable domain in full, completed from reference TRBV11-2 and TRBJ2-7, reads EAGVAQSPRYKIIEKRQSVAFWCNPISGHATLYWYQQILGQGPKLLIQFQNNGVVDDSQLPKDRFSAERLKGVDSTLKIQPAKLEDSAVYLCASSLDWTSYEQYFGPGTRLTVT.